This T cell receptor beta chain was found in a study of cytomegalovirus exposure and HLA in healthy donors listed by TCRdb under 2017. Notes on the research overall: According to an earlier analysis of 587 of the donors, about 190 million T cells yielded 100 million or so unique TCR beta sequences and about 300 Gb of sequence data. Approximately 300 gigabases of sequencing data and some 85 million unique TCR sequences were included in an early release covering under 650 HLA-typed donors. Among the approximately 400 genotyped donors, about 83% belonged to the genetic ancestry cluster associated with self-reported Caucasian donors. The study was designed to test whether signatures of past pathogen exposure could be identified by cataloging public T cell receptors. The T cell repertoires of 666 subjects were profiled by immunosequencing and related to cytomegalovirus serostatus. In addition to the first cohort of 500 to 850 subjects, a separate validation cohort of 130 or so different subjects was used. To predict cytomegalovirus infection status, the study combined high-throughput TCR immunosequencing, statistical association of individual TCRs with disease status, and machine learning. In a later analysis, previously published TCR beta repertoires from fewer than 750 donors were re-analyzed and high-resolution HLA genotyping was added so that TCR occurrence patterns could be studied. Rather than drawing on any new phenotypic data, the later analysis identified candidate immune exposures from TCR beta sequences and the way those sequences occurred across donors. An earlier analysis of 587 of the donors applied high-throughput TCR beta sequencing to assess whether each TCR beta V gene segment acted as functional or pseudogenic. Donor age, sex, ethnicity and CMV serostatus were compiled together with the repertoire data. A later genetic analysis used genome-wide SNP genotypes for about 60% of the roughly 670 donors, treating that subset as a discovery cohort. Every discovery cohort repertoire had been produced on one sequencing platform. Class I and class II HLA loci were covered by the typing at four-digit resolution. Typing coverage varied by locus: roughly 629-640 donors for A, B, C, DRB1 and DQB1; roughly 520 for DQA1; more than 600 for DPA1; approximately 450 for DPB1. A few DR-DQ haplotypes were handled as single units for association and clustering because linkage in the cohort was strong. Among 398 genotyped donors of the cohort, an average of around 240,000 unique TCR beta nucleotide sequences was sequenced per donor, of which about 18% were non-productive.

The investigation overall reported the following: A later genetic analysis associated a missense DCLRE1C variant with V-gene and J-gene trimming of TCR beta chains, and an independent cohort replicated the association. In a later analysis, the rate of TCR association differed among HLA loci, with DRB1 alleles having the most associated TCRs and HLA-C alleles having the fewest. Immune exposure information for the cohort was limited to CMV serostatus. The sequencing pipeline was judged likely to have produced a cluster of highly shared sequence variants as a technical artifact. Because some donors lacked HLA typing at each locus, the association tests relied only on the typed subset. When HLA alleles, especially DR and DQ, strongly co-occurred, TCR associations were difficult to assign to individual alleles. A further reported finding was that TCR beta sequences accurately predicted the HLA-A and HLA-B alleles for most subjects in the first cohort. A later genetic analysis reported fewer N-insertions in productive TCRs among donors in an Asian-associated ancestry cluster than the roughly 700-donor mean. In a later analysis, most CMV-associated TCR beta chains were found to appear HLA-restricted, with HLA associations seemingly driven largely by CMV exposure. In vitro tests confirmed that three of the cytomegalovirus-associated TCR beta chains recognize cytomegalovirus antigens. In a later analysis, HLA-associated TCR beta chains showed more clonal expansion and lower generation probabilities than non-associated chains that were equally common. In both the original and validation cohorts, the classifier was reported to diagnose cytomegalovirus status with high specificity and sensitivity. Only TCR beta chains were sequenced in this cohort, and the absence of alpha or paired-chain data limited detectable features. Roughly uniform sequencing depth across donors was assumed in presence/absence analyses, although this assumption may not hold. An earlier analysis of approximately 600 of the donors showed that most TCR beta V segments appeared in productive rearrangements either about 87% or about 30% of the time, which broadly matched IMGT annotations. Because counts were too low, around 18 rarely observed V segments, including chromosome 9 orphons, were left out of the earlier analysis of 587 of the donors. The study gave a list of more than 150 TCR beta chains associated with cytomegalovirus. In a later analysis, several top co-occurrence clusters were reported to appear linked to parvovirus B19, influenza, CMV and Epstein-Barr virus. Most TCR sequences were seen in very few donors, while some public TCRs were found in many individuals. In a later analysis, some 17,000 TCR beta sequences were associated with specific HLA alleles at a false discovery rate of 0.05. Because the 87-base-pair reads could not distinguish some IMGT-functional V segments, including TRBV6-2 and TRBV6-3, those segments were excluded. Linkage disequilibrium might explain the correlated functional status among segregating V segments, but an unknown experimental factor could not be ruled out. It was suggested by the authors that the approach could potentially be generalized to other disease states and immunological phenotypes.

The CDR3 starts with the cysteine, ends with the phenylalanine, and has 14 residues. The retained sequence is limited to the CDR3, 42 bases, with the frame set at the first base. CDR1 and CDR2 were assigned from the germline V gene as MDHEN and SYDVKM. Germline trimming: 5 bases from V, 8 bases from J; junction bases outside gene matches: 8. The cohort was made up of 500 to 800 healthy bone marrow donors. At the time of sampling, every cohort member was nominally healthy, though immune exposures that went unrecorded were likely present. The donor was CMV seronegative and belonged to the group of 320 or so seronegative cohort members. A peripheral blood sample was provided by each donor, and peripheral blood mononuclear cells were used for TCR beta sequencing. The Qiagen DNeasy Blood Extraction Kit was used to extract genomic DNA from the blood cell samples. On this clone itself: There is no known antigen for this receptor.

Library method: the immunoSEQ multiplex PCR assay. For the multiplex PCR, a mixture combining 60 forward primers for TCR Vbeta segments and 13 reverse primers for TCR Jbeta segments was used. Amplification of the CDR3 region of rearranged TCR beta genes was performed with a multiplex PCR assay on genomic DNA. The Illumina HiSeq System was used to sequence the amplified TCR beta libraries as 87-base-pair reads. Turning to the authors' computational methods: A later analysis tallied around 80 million unique TCR beta chains across the 666 repertoires, and approximately 12 million of those chains were shared by two or more donors. Raw reads were error-corrected and collapsed into unique sequences by a nearest-neighbor algorithm in which closely related sequences were merged to remove PCR and sequencing errors. CDR3 sequences were aligned to IMGT reference sequences to assign V, D and J gene segments. Each retained sequence needed at least a six-nucleotide match to both a V gene segment and a J gene segment. A rearrangement was called productive if the CDR3 had no stop codons and remained in frame with V and J, and every other rearrangement was called non-productive. Following IMGT convention, CDR3 was defined as the stretch from the second conserved V-encoded cysteine to the conserved J-encoded phenylalanine. The earlier analysis of some 580 of the donors excluded any sequence lacking an unambiguous match to a single V gene segment. An earlier analysis of some 610 of the donors called V segments functional above 56.7% productive rearrangements and segregating when the between-donor standard deviation exceeded 5%. A statistical classification framework was developed to diagnose cytomegalovirus status using the catalog of TCR beta chain sequences. In a later analysis, TCR nucleotide sequences were compared against IMGT/GENE-DB human TR gene sequences so that V and J genes could be assigned. In a later analysis, CDR3 sequences and most-parsimonious VDJ recombination scenarios were assigned using the TCRdist pipeline. In a later analysis, each TCR beta chain was defined by its CDR3 amino acid sequence together with its V-gene family, and reads lacking a unique V-gene family were excluded. As a way to deal with suspected cross-contamination and a sequencing artifact, a later analysis dropped 450 to 600 nucleotide sequences that were highly shared and had low generation probability. For each public chain, a later analysis derived a clonal expansion index from normalized ranks of inferred template counts within each repertoire. Generation probabilities in a later analysis came from a VDJ recombination model fitted to out-of-frame rearrangements, and those results were checked against IGoR. In a later analysis, TCR-TCR, TCR-HLA and TCR-CMV co-occurrence was scored with hypergeometric tests, and a repertoire-size bias correction was applied to TCR pairs. In a later analysis, false discovery rates were estimated by permuting HLA or CMV assignments 20 times. A later analysis grouped co-occurring TCRs with DBSCAN, adding TCRdist sequence similarity when clustering within HLA-allele-positive subsets. Co-occurrence clustering excluded repertoires with fewer than 30,000 or more than 120,000 public chains, plus five with anomalous nucleotide sharing. TCRdb obtained this table from immuneACCESS and retained in-frame rearrangements with V and J assigned. These tables miss some clones; where compared with another copy, unresolved V genes account for less than half of the shortfall, and the remainder is unexplained. That table furnishes V, J and clone size, whereas the DNA furnished D and trimming. The sample's table lists a count of about 99,000 clones. The ten largest clones take up roughly 3.5% of the sample.

The sequence joins TRBV28 to TRBJ1-4, and 7 junctional nucleotides match TRBD1. Specimen: PBMCs. This sequence originates from a man aged 40-49 years in good health and CMV-seronegative. The CDR3 here reads CASSIRQGHEKLFF. In nucleotides, the sequence is TGTGCCAGCAGTATCAGACAGGGACACGAAAAACTGTTTTTT. Where the CDR3 stops, the reference TRBV28 and TRBJ1-4 genes take over; the full variable domain is DVKVTQSSRYLVKRTGEKVFLECVQDMDHENMFWYRQDPGLGLRLIYFSYDVKMKEKGDIPEGYSVSREKKERFSLILESASTNQTSMYLCASSIRQGHEKLFFGSGTQLSVL.